The 20 T cell receptor beta chains below come from one sample, sequenced in a study of CD8+CD57+ T cells in acquired aplastic anemia. For CDR3 and TCR beta VDJ profiling, genomic DNA was the template used. MiXCR, applied by TCRdb to the reads, yields one record per CDR3 protein. The sample has 150,000 to 200,000 distinct CDR3 sequences; just over 45% are singletons. Sequenced: sorted CD4+, CD8+, or CD8+CD57+ T cells (not recorded which) from PBMCs. Every receptor here comes from a human donor in good health.

This clonotype was recorded many times. This chain links TRBV29-1 with TRBJ2-3, with D possibly being TRBD1 (5 bases). The CDR3 covers 14 residues. The germline CDR1 and CDR2 sequences are SQVTM and ANQGSEA. V lost 3 bases and J lost 1, with 11 bases in between. Here the CDR3 reads CSVERQGGTDTQYF. CDR3 DNA sequence: TGCAGCGTTGAGCGCCAGGGCGGCACAGATACGCAGTATTTT.

The chain has TRBV19 and TRBJ2-5, with a tentative D call TRBD2 (5 bases). The V gene lost 9 bases and the J gene lost 4 bases, with 15 bases spanning the gap. This CDR3 is built from 13 residues. Per the germline V gene, CDR1 is LNHDA and CDR2 is SQIVND (reference sequence). CDR3 coding DNA: TGTGCCAGATTTTCGAGGGATGGAGAGACCCAGTACTTC. This sequence encodes CARFSRDGETQYF.

A few counts support this clonotype. The chain has TRBV10-3 and TRBJ1-1; TRBD1 agrees at 11 bases. Per germline, CDR1 ENHRY and CDR2 SYGVKD. The CDR3 sequence is 14 residues long. The V gene end was trimmed by 10 bases and the J gene end by 1 base; junction bases not matched to a gene: 5. The CDR3 reads CASTGTGGNTEAFF. CDR3 coding DNA: TGTGCCAGCACTGGGACAGGGGGGAACACTGAAGCTTTCTTT.

CDR3 residues: CATSLEWNYGYTF. CDR3 in DNA: TGTGCCACCAGTCTGGAATGGAACTATGGCTACACCTTC. This chain uses TRBV24-1 with TRBJ1-2; no definite D call. Trimming stripped 6 bases from V and 2 bases from J, with 9 bases between. Germline CDR1 and CDR2: KGHDR and SFDVKD. The CDR3 runs to 13 residues.

J is TRBJ1-1 and V is TRBV12-3 or TRBV12-4; TRBD1 agrees at 7 bases. The CDR3 has 14 amino acids. V trimming: 4 bases; J trimming: 6 bases; junction bases outside the gene matches: 8. The CDR3 region is CASSSEQGWSEAFF. Written as DNA, the CDR3 is TGTGCCAGCAGTTCCGAACAGGGGTGGTCTGAAGCTTTCTTT.

This clonotype was seen ten or more times. This chain connects TRBV10-3 to TRBJ2-1, with a possible D match to TRBD2 (6 bases). The CDR3 loop spans 14 amino acids. V lost 5 bases to trimming and J lost 6 bases, with 14 bases between them. Germline V gene sequence: CDR1 ENHRY, CDR2 SYGVKD. The CDR3: CAISPGLATNEQFF. In DNA form, the CDR3 reads TGTGCCATCAGTCCGGGCCTAGCGACCAATGAGCAGTTCTTC.

This clonotype was seen at least ten times. V usage is TRBV24-1 and J usage is TRBJ2-7; TRBD2 matches 13 bases. V lost 5 bases and J lost 7; bases outside the gene matches: 7. The germline V gene has CDR1 KGHDR and CDR2 SFDVKD. The CDR3 extends over 15 amino acids. CDR3 DNA sequence: TGTGCCACCAGTGCCGGCGGGACTAGCGGGAAAGAGCAGTACTTC. Its translation: CATSAGGTSGKEQYF.

This clonotype has just a few counts. J is TRBJ2-1 and V is TRBV20-1; 14 bases line up with TRBD2. The CDR3 is 18 amino acids. Trimming at V came to 6 bases and at J to 6 bases, leaving 16 bases not matched to a gene. CDR1 is DFQATT and CDR2 is SNEGSKA in the germline V gene (reference sequence). CDR3 bases: TGCAGTGCAACAACCGGGACTAGCGGGAGATTTGGGCCCAATGAGCAGTTCTTC. This gives the protein CSATTGTSGRFGPNEQFF.

The chain uses TRBV20-1 and TRBJ2-5; D might be TRBD2 (6 bases). Deletions cut 1 base from V and 5 bases from J, with 11 bases between. Germline V gene data show CDR1 as DFQATT and CDR2 as SNEGSKA (reference sequence). The CDR3 length is 13 residues. CDR3: CSARALGRETQYF. In DNA form, the CDR3 reads TGCAGTGCTAGAGCCCTTGGGAGGGAGACCCAGTACTTC.

This clonotype came up a few times. V usage is TRBV30 and J usage is TRBJ2-3; D perhaps matches TRBD2 (5 bases). The CDR3 sequence is 14 residues long. Germline-derived CDR1 and CDR2 are GTSNPN and SVGIG (reference sequence). Trimming removed 8 bases from V and 0 bases from J, with 15 bases in between. This CDR3 reads CARTTDYSTDTQYF. CDR3 DNA: TGTGCCCGCACTACCGACTATAGCACAGATACGCAGTATTTT.

This clonotype has ten or more counts. V gene TRBV7-6 combines with J gene TRBJ2-3; possibly TRBD2 for D (6 bases). Trimming cost V 4 bases and J 0 bases, with 11 bases left between them. CDR3 length: 15 residues. Germline values: CDR1 SGHVS, CDR2 FNYEAQ. The DNA of the CDR3 is TGTGCCAGCAGCTCTAGCGAGGGGAGCACAGATACGCAGTATTTT. Translation gives CASSSSEGSTDTQYF. Variable domain in full (rest from reference TRBV7-6 and TRBJ2-3): GAGVSQSPRYKVTKRGQDVALRCDPISGHVSLYWYRQALGQGPEFLTYFNYEAQQDKSGLPNDRFSAERPEGSISTLTIQRTEQRDSAMYRCASSSSEGSTDTQYFGPGTRLTVL.

Note on this clonotype: A clone one base away is much larger, so this may be a read error. The chain employs TRBV6-5 and TRBJ2-2; no firm D call. The CDR3 consists of 13 residues. CDR1 is MNHEY, CDR2 SVGAGI, per germline. The CDR3 DNA reads TGTGCCGGCAGTTACCAGAACACCGGGGAGCTGTTTTTT. This codes for CAGSYQNTGELFF.

The chain is built from TRBV20-1 and TRBJ1-5, with 9 bases lining up with TRBD1. The trim removed 6 bases at V and 5 bases at J, leaving 2 bases unmatched. The CDR3 spans 12 residues. Germline CDR1 reads DFQATT; CDR2 reads SNEGSKA (reference sequence). This chain's CDR3 is CSAGQGYQPQHF. For the CDR3, the DNA is TGCAGTGCAGGACAGGGGTATCAGCCCCAGCATTTT.

The sample holds a few counts of this clonotype. The J gene is TRBJ2-5, the V gene TRBV29-1, with D possibly being TRBD1 (6 bases). Trimming cost V 4 bases and J 5 bases, with 14 bases left between them. The CDR3 runs 13 residues. Per germline, CDR1 SQVTM and CDR2 ANQGSEA. This CDR3 is CSVVGQGWETQYF. CDR3 DNA: TGCAGCGTTGTCGGTCAGGGGTGGGAGACCCAGTACTTC.

The chain couples TRBV7-9 to TRBJ1-2, with D uncertain. V lost 2 bases to trimming and J lost 4 bases, with 5 bases between them. This CDR3 contains 12 residues. In germline, CDR1 is SEHNR, CDR2 FQNEAQ (reference sequence). CDR3 bases: TGTGCCAGCAGCTTAAAAACCTATGGCTACACCTTC. Translation: CASSLKTYGYTF. The full variable domain, completed using reference TRBV7-9 and TRBJ1-2, is DTGVSQNPRHKITKRGQNVTFRCDPISEHNRLYWYRQTLGQGPEFLTYFQNEAQLEKSRLLSDRFSAERPKGSFSTLEIQRTEQGDSAMYLCASSLKTYGYTFGSGTRLTVV.

The chain uses TRBV2 and TRBJ2-7; D might be TRBD2 (7 bases). This CDR3 comprises 15 residues. Germline V gives CDR1 SNHLY, CDR2 FYNNEI. The V gene lost 7 bases and the J gene lost 0 bases, with 16 bases spanning the gap. The CDR3 is CASTKGGPSSYEQYF. CDR3 bases: TGTGCCAGCACGAAGGGGGGGCCCTCCTCCTACGAGCAGTACTTC.

This chain links TRBV19 with TRBJ2-7, with TRBD1 as a possible D gene (6 bases). Trimming left V 7 bases short and J 0 bases short, with 13 bases between. CDR3 length: 14 residues. The germline CDR1 and CDR2 sequences are LNHDA and SQIVND (reference sequence). The chain's CDR3 is CASTEQTGSYEQYF. The DNA of the CDR3 is TGTGCCAGTACCGAGCAGACAGGCTCCTACGAGCAGTACTTC.

This sequence joins TRBV7-8 and TRBJ2-2; D not certain. The length of the CDR3 is 14 residues. Looked up from germline, CDR1 is SGHVS and CDR2 is FQNEAQ. V was clipped by 7 bases and J by 2 bases, with 11 bases between them. The CDR3, as DNA: TGTGCCAGCATTACATTCCTAAACACCGGGGAGCTGTTTTTT. Its translation is CASITFLNTGELFF.

This clonotype has more than one count but fewer than ten. The chain joins TRBV24-1 to TRBJ1-2; 10 nucleotides agree with TRBD1. Germline V gene lookup returns CDR1 KGHDR and CDR2 SFDVKD. This CDR3 comprises 17 residues. The junction had 10 bases not matched to a gene; V was cut back by 2 bases and J by 5 bases. The CDR3 DNA is TGTGCCACCAGTGATTCGAGACGACAGGGGGCAAGATATGGCTACACCTTC. This translates into CATSDSRRQGARYGYTF.

This clonotype was seen many times. The rearrangement uses TRBV7-9 and TRBJ2-7, with D perhaps matching TRBD2 (5 bases). V dropped 1 base and J dropped 4 bases, with 11 bases sitting between them. Per the germline V gene, CDR1 is SEHNR and CDR2 is FQNEAQ (reference sequence). This CDR3 region has 14 residues. CDR3 in amino acids: CASSLGASRYEQYF. The CDR3 DNA follows: TGTGCCAGCAGCTTAGGCGCTAGCCGGTACGAGCAGTACTTC.